The present TCR beta chain was sequenced within a study of blood T cell repertoires in COVID-19. About the research overall: In each case, the material was cDNA or gDNA derived from T cells, B-cell-depleted T cells, or PBMCs.

Methods used by the authors: Nucleated cell counts were estimated from reference gene primer amplification. The data were produced by immunoSEQ multiplex PCR, yet TCRdb's version contains in-frame clones alone and is incomplete. Clone size and the V and J calls come from that table; the DNA yielded D and trimming. The table has about 240,000 clones, roughly four fifths seen once. Germline CDR1 is SGHNT and CDR2 is YYREEE (reference sequence). The CDR3 runs 18 residues. The trim removed 1 base at V and 2 bases at J, leaving 10 bases unmatched. This sequence joins TRBV5-4 and TRBJ2-3; TRBD2 aligns across 10 bases. The specimen sequenced was peripheral blood. The TCR originated in a woman under 30 with acute or convalescent COVID-19. Here the CDR3 reads CASSLRLAGEGLTDTQYF. CDR3 nucleotide sequence: TGTGCCAGCAGCTTGCGGCTAGCGGGAGAGGGGCTCACAGATACGCAGTATTTT. Full variable domain (remainder filled in from reference TRBV5-4 and TRBJ2-3): ETGVTQSPTHLIKTRGQQVTLRCSSQSGHNTVSWYQQALGQGPQFIFQYYREEENGRGNFPPRFSGLQFPNYSSELNVNALELDDSALYLCASSLRLAGEGLTDTQYFGPGTRLTVL.